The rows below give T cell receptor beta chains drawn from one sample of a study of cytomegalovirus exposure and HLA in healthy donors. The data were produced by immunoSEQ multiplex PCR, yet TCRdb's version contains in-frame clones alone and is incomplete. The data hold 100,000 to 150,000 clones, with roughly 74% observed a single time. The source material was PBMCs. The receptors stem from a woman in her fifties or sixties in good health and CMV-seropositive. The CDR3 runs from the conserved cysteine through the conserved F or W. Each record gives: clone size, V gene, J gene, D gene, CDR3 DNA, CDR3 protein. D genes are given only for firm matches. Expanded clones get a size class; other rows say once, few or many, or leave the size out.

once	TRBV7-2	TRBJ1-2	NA	TGTGCCAGCAGCTTAGCTTTGTCGGGCTATGGCTACACCTTC	CASSLALSGYGYTF
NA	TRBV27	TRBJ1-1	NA	TGTGCCAGCAGTCCGAGGGCGGGCACTGAAGCTTTCTTT	CASSPRAGTEAFF
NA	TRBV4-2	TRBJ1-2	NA	TGTGCCAGCAGCCAAAGAATCGAGGGAGGCTACACCTTC	CASSQRIEGGYTF
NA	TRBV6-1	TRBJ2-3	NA	TGTGCCAGCAACCTACAGGGCTTTGGAGATACGCAGTATTTT	CASNLQGFGDTQYF
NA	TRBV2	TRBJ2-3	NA	TGTGCCAGCGCCCGTGACAAGAGCACAGATACGCAGTATTTT	CASARDKSTDTQYF
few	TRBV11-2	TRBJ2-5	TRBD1	TGTGCCAGCAGCCGGGACAGGGAAGAGACCCAGTACTTC	CASSRDREETQYF
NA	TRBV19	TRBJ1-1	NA	TGTGCCAGTAGTTGGGACTTCAACACTGAAGCTTTCTTT	CASSWDFNTEAFF
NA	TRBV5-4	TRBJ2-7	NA	TGTGCCAGCAGCTTGTCGGCGGGGAGAGACTACGAGCAGTACTTC	CASSLSAGRDYEQYF
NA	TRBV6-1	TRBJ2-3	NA	TGTGCCAGCAGGCAGGATAGCACAGATACGCAGTATTTT	CASRQDSTDTQYF
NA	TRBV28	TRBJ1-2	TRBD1	TGTGCCAGCAGACCCTCCCCGGGACAGGGGCACTATGGCTACACCTTC	CASRPSPGQGHYGYTF
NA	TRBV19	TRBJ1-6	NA	TGTGCCAGTAGTATAGGACCGGGGATCAATTCACCCCTCCACTTT	CASSIGPGINSPLHF
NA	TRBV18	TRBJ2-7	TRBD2	TGTGCCAGCTCACCCAACGGGGGGGGGCCTTACGAGCAGTACTTC	CASSPNGGGPYEQYF
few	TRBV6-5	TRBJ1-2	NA	TGTGCCAGCAGGGATCCGGCAGGGCTCAACTATGGCTACACCTTC	CASRDPAGLNYGYTF
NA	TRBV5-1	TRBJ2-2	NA	TGCGCCAGCAGCTCCTCTAGCGGGGACAGGCGGGTGGAGCTGTTTTTT	CASSSSSGDRRVELFF
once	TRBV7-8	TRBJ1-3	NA	TGTGCCAGCAGCTTAACAGGATATAATAGTGGAAACACCATATATTTT	CASSLTGYNSGNTIYF
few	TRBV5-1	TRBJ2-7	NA	TGCGCCAGCAGCTTGGGGCAGTTCGCCTACGAGCAGTACTTC	CASSLGQFAYEQYF
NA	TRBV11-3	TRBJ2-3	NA	TGTGCCAGCAGCTCCGACGGGGGAACGCAGTATTTT	CASSSDGGTQYF
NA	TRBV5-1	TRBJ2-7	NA	TGCGCCAGCAGCTTGGGACAGGCCGACTACGAGCAGTACTTC	CASSLGQADYEQYF
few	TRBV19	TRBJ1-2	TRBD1	TGTGCCAGTTCCCGGGACAGGGGGCCTGGTGGCTATGGCTACACCTTC	CASSRDRGPGGYGYTF
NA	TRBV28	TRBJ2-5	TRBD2	TGTGCCAGCAGTTGGGGACTAGCGGGGGCTACGAAAGAGACCCAGTACTTC	CASSWGLAGATKETQYF
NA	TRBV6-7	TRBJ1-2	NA	TGTGCCAGCAGTTACCCCCCAGGGTTTGGCGGCTACACCTTC	CASSYPPGFGGYTF
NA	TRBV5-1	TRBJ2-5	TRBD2	TGCGCCAGCAGCTTGGGAACTAGCGGGGGGGCCGTGACCCAGTACTTC	CASSLGTSGGAVTQYF
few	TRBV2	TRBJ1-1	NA	TGTGCCAGCAAACTTCAGGTGGAAGCTTTCTTT	CASKLQVEAFF
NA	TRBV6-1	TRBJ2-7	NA	TGTGCCAGCAGGGTCGGGACTGAATGGGGGGAGCAGTACTTC	CASRVGTEWGEQYF
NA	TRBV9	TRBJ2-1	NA	TGTGCCAGCAGCGTAGCTAGGGCAGGGGAGCAGTTCTTC	CASSVARAGEQFF
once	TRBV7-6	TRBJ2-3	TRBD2	TGTGCCAGCAGCCCAGTCGACGGGGGGGGGCTAGGGGAGACGCAGTATTTT	CASSPVDGGGLGETQYF
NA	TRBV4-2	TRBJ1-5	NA	TGTGCCAGCAGCCTCTACAGGGTAGGCAATCAGCCCCAGCATTTT	CASSLYRVGNQPQHF
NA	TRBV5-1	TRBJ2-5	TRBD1	TGCGCCAGCAGCTTGGCAGGGGGAGAGACCCAGTACTTC	CASSLAGGETQYF
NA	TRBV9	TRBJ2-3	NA	TGTGCCAGCAGCGTTGGCCTCGGTAAGGGGAACACAGATACGCAGTATTTT	CASSVGLGKGNTDTQYF
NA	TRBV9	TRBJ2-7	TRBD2	TGTGCCAGCAGCGCCACTAGCGGGGGGAGATCCTACGAGCAGTACTTC	CASSATSGGRSYEQYF
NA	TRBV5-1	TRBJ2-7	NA	TGCGCCAGCAGGGGAGCCGACTACGAGCAGTACTTC	CASRGADYEQYF
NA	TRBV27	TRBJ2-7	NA	TGTGCCAGACGACGGACAGGTCCGAGGGAGGTGCCTGAGCAGTACTTC	CARRRTGPREVPEQYF
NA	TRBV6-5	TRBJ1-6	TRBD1	TGTGCCAGCAGAGACGCGGGACAGGTTTTGTCACCCCTCCACTTT	CASRDAGQVLSPLHF
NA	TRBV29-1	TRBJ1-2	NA	TGCAGCGTTGGTCGGGACGGGGGCTATGGCTACACCTTC	CSVGRDGGYGYTF
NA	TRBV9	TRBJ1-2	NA	TGTGCCAGCAGCGTAGCCCAGGGTGCGCCGGTTGCCTACACCTTC	CASSVAQGAPVAYTF
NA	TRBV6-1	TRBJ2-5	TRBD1	TGTGCCAGCAGTGAAAGGGACAGGGGGAATCAAGAGACCCAGTACTTC	CASSERDRGNQETQYF
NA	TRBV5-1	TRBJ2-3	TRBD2	TGCGCCAGCAGCTTGGGACTAGCGGGGCCTAGCACAGATACGCAGTATTTT	CASSLGLAGPSTDTQYF
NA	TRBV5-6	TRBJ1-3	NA	TGTGCCAGCAGCTTGGTGGGGGCCACTGGAAACACCATATATTTT	CASSLVGATGNTIYF
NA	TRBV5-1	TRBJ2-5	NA	TGCGCCAGCAGCTTACCGACACATCAAGAGACCCAGTACTTC	CASSLPTHQETQYF
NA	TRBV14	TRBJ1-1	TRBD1	TGCGCCAGCAGCCTTCTACAGGGGTACACTGAAGCTTTCTTT	CASSLLQGYTEAFF